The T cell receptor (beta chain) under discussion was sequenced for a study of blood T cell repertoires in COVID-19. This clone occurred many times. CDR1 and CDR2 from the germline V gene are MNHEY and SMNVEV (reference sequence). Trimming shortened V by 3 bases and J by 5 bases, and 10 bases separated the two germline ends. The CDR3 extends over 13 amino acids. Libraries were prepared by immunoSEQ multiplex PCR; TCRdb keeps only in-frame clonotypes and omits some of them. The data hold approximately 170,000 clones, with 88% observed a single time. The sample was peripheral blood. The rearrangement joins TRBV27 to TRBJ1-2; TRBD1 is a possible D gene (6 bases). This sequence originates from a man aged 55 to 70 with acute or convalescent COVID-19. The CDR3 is CASSLDSRYGYTF. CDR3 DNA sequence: TGTGCCAGCAGTTTGGACAGCCGGTATGGCTACACCTTC.